The rows below give T cell receptor beta chains drawn from one sample of a study of T cells in tuberculosis. Some clones are missing from TCRdb's copy, which holds only in-frame ones; the method was immunoSEQ multiplex PCR. The data hold about 58,000 clones, with approximately 86% observed a single time. What was sequenced was CD1b-GMM tetramer-negative cells sorted from PBMCs. The receptors shown here come from an adult woman with latent tuberculosis. Each CDR3 is given with its conserved first and last residue. Clone size is shown for a subset of rows, as once, few, many or a class of expanded clone.

clone size | J gene | V gene | CDR3 protein
once | TRBJ1-1 | TRBV29-1 | CSVDWTGGEAFF
- | TRBJ2-5 | TRBV4-1 | CASSHGLAGETQYF
- | TRBJ2-5 | TRBV30 | CAWSPGGGGQETQYF
- | - | TRBV10-3 | CAITDNSYEQYF
- | TRBJ1-5 | TRBV28 | CASRTGLRNQPQHF
- | TRBJ2-2 | TRBV29-1 | CSVERQPTGELFF
- | TRBJ2-1 | TRBV4-2 | CASSQDEGLAGGRGDEQFF
- | TRBJ2-3 | TRBV29-1 | CSVGGTGGKTDTQYF
- | TRBJ2-1 | TRBV2 | CASSEGSGRRNEQFF
- | TRBJ2-5 | TRBV7-2 | CASSSARFQETQYF
- | TRBJ1-1 | TRBV13 | CASSRGQGQTTEAFF
- | TRBJ1-3 | TRBV5-1 | CASSLDDRVAGNTIYF
- | TRBJ2-5 | TRBV28 | CASNNRAPDRAETQYF
few | TRBJ2-7 | TRBV19 | CASSLSSGSYSYEQYF
- | TRBJ2-5 | TRBV19 | CASSIDRRALQETQYF
- | TRBJ2-1 | TRBV6-6 | CASSYSRPGEGYEQFF
- | TRBJ2-4 | TRBV7-2 | CASSYGALAKNIQYF
- | TRBJ2-5 | TRBV7-2 | CASSYQTGSETQYF
- | TRBJ2-7 | TRBV7-9 | CASSLGGDEQYF
- | TRBJ2-7 | TRBV4-1 | CASSQDFGVLNYEQYF
- | TRBJ1-2 | TRBV28 | CASRVPLGTGKSRGYTF
- | TRBJ2-1 | TRBV29-1 | CSAGLAGGVDNEQFF
few | TRBJ2-6 | TRBV6-6 | CASSYGATGANVLTF
- | TRBJ1-5 | TRBV4-1 | CASSHTSQGNSNQPQHF
- | TRBJ2-7 | TRBV2 | CASSVGSKNPYEQYF
once | TRBJ2-3 | TRBV5-6 | CASSQGVEVSTDTQYF
- | TRBJ1-6 | TRBV4-3 | CASSQERGSYNSPLHF
once | TRBJ2-7 | TRBV19 | CASSRRAVGYEQYF
- | TRBJ1-6 | TRBV5-6 | CASSLAGVSPLHF
- | TRBJ2-4 | TRBV10-3 | CAIIDLGTGGIQYF
- | TRBJ2-1 | TRBV7-3 | CASSLTEGKNEQFF
- | TRBJ2-1 | TRBV4-1 | CASSQGGGYNEQFF
once | TRBJ1-5 | TRBV27 | CASSLLGGSNQPQHF
once | TRBJ2-1 | TRBV5-5 | CASSLTSGGLDEQFF
- | TRBJ2-2 | TRBV28 | CASRRQGRGTGELFF
few | TRBJ1-3 | TRBV4-3 | CASSQIQGPGNTIYF
- | TRBJ2-5 | TRBV7-8 | CASSENRGRIETQYF
- | TRBJ2-7 | TRBV6-8 | CASAYYEQYF